The 2 T cell receptor beta chains below come from one sample, sequenced in a study of molecular identifiers for immune sequencing clone quantification. TCRdb analysed the PCR reads with MiXCR anew, one entry per CDR3 protein. This sample has a few hundred thousand distinct CDR3 sequences, with roughly 24% found just once. The material sequenced was naive CD8+ T cells from blood, with Jurkat cell RNA spiked in. The subset is: FACS-sorted CD8+CD4-CCR7+CD45RA+ naive T cells. These receptors all stem from a human donor in good health. Some libraries in this study had Jurkat cell RNA spiked in.

On this clonotype itself: This clone may be a read error of a much larger clone one base away. J is TRBJ2-2 and V is TRBV9; 8 bases fit TRBD1. Germline V gene data show CDR1 as SGDLS and CDR2 as YYNGEE. CDR3 length: 14 amino acids. CDR3 nucleotides: TGTGCCAGCAGCGTGCAGGGGGCAGCCGGGGAGCTGCTTTTT. Encoded protein: CASSVQGAAGELLF.

This clonotype was observed many times. The chain couples TRBV12-3 or TRBV12-4 to TRBJ2-2; 8 bases map to TRBD1. The ends lost 7 bases at V and 5 bases at J; junction bases unmatched: 6. This CDR3 has 14 residues. The chain's CDR3 is CASTADRVTGELFF. The DNA of the CDR3 is TGTGCCAGCACCGCGGACAGGGTGACCGGGGAGCTGTTTTTT.